Shown below are 17 T cell receptor beta chains from a single sample sequenced in a study of Ad26.COV2.S vaccination and SARS-CoV-2 variants. TCRdb's copy holds only in-frame clones and misses some; the assay was immunoSEQ multiplex PCR. There are 300,000 to 350,000 clones in the sample; roughly nine tenths occur only once, and approximately 5.9% lies in the top ten. Treatment defined: roughly 18 received Ad26.COV2.S at low or high dose, single or two shots; 5 received placebo; per-sample allocation not given. Sampling happened 63 days after the first vaccine or placebo injection. The sequences come from peripheral blood, collected in a trial of Ad26.COV2.S vaccine versus placebo. The receptors were gathered from a person aged 18-60 years who received the Ad26.COV2.S COVID-19 vaccine or a placebo.

V is TRBV28 and J is TRBJ2-1; tentative D call: TRBD2 (7 bases). CDR3 length: 13 amino acids. Germline CDR1 reads MDHEN; CDR2 reads SYDVKM. V lost 6 bases and J 10 bases, leaving 16 bases between the germline ends. The CDR3 nucleotides read TGTGCCAGCAGCGCCCCTGGGAGGGGGGAGCAGTTCTTC. Its translation: CASSAPGRGEQFF.

For this clone: The junction and the germline gene differ at one end; a read error may be behind it. The chain joins TRBV7-7 to TRBJ2-1, with 13 nucleotides matching TRBD2. Germline V lookup: CDR1 SSHAT, CDR2 FNYEAQ (reference sequence). This CDR3 spans 17 amino acids. CDR3 loop: CASSPRTSGSAYNEQFF. The CDR3 region has the DNA TGTGCTAGCAGCCCAAGGACTAGCGGGAGCGCCTACAATGAGCAGTTCTTC.

The V gene is TRBV28, the J gene TRBJ1-6, with no clear D. The CDR3 has 14 residues. The V end was cut by 7 bases, the J end by 10 bases, with 17 bases between. The V gene's germline CDR1 is MDHEN and CDR2 SYDVKM. CDR3 loop: CASTWGVKDSPLHF. The DNA of the CDR3 is TGTGCCAGCACCTGGGGAGTTAAGGACTCACCCCTCCACTTT. Variable domain in full (rest from reference TRBV28 and TRBJ1-6): DVKVTQSSRYLVKRTGEKVFLECVQDMDHENMFWYRQDPGLGLRLIYFSYDVKMKEKGDIPEGYSVSREKKERFSLILESASTNQTSMYLCASTWGVKDSPLHFGNGTRLTVT.

CDR3 nucleotides: TGTGCCAGTAGTATTAATTTCCCTGAAGCTTTCTTT. Its translation: CASSINFPEAFF. The chain recombines TRBV19 with TRBJ1-1, with D unclear. Between the trimmed V and J ends, which lost 3 bases and 6 bases, there was a span of 8 bases. In germline, CDR1 is LNHDA, CDR2 SQIVND (reference sequence). The length of the CDR3 is 12 residues. Combining the CDR3 with reference TRBV19 and TRBJ1-1 gives the whole variable domain DGGITQSPKYLFRKEGQNVTLSCEQNLNHDAMYWYRQDPGQGLRLIYYSQIVNDFQKGDIAEGYSVSREKKESFPLTVTSAQKNPTAFYLCASSINFPEAFFGQGTRLTVV.

The chain joins TRBV6-1 to TRBJ1-3; TRBD1 might be the D (5 bases). V shed 2 bases and J shed 2 bases, with 13 bases lying between them. CDR3 length: 16 residues. CDR1 and CDR2 from the germline V gene are MNHNS and SASEGT. The CDR3 nucleotides read TGTGCCAGCAGTGAACAATTCTCCAGGGCTGGAAACACCATATATTTT. Its translation: CASSEQFSRAGNTIYF.

V and J are TRBV25-1 and TRBJ2-3, with D perhaps matching TRBD1 (6 bases). Germline V gene data show CDR1 as MGHDK and CDR2 as SYGVNS. V was cut by 4 bases and J by 4 bases, with 15 bases left in between. The CDR3 spans 15 residues. DNA for the CDR3: TGTGCCAGCAGTGCCCTGGGGGCCGGGTCAGATACGCAGTATTTT. Translated: CASSALGAGSDTQYF.

This clone has more than one count but fewer than ten. This chain joins TRBV10-1 and TRBJ1-1; a weak D match, TRBD1 (6 bases). The germline V and J ends were trimmed by 5 bases and 3 bases, with 16 bases remaining between them. The CDR3 contains 15 residues. Germline assignment: CDR1 WNHNN and CDR2 SYGVQD (reference sequence). In DNA form, the CDR3 reads TGCGCCAGCAGTAACGTTAGGACAGAGGACACTGAAGCTTTCTTT. It translates to CASSNVRTEDTEAFF.

The chain has TRBV6-5 and TRBJ2-7; 11 bases map to TRBD1. The germline V gene has CDR1 MNHEY and CDR2 SVGAGI. V dropped 8 bases and J dropped 3; count of bases not matched to a gene: 0. The CDR3 consists of 12 residues. The CDR3 is CASGTGGYEQYF. The CDR3 DNA sequence: TGTGCCAGCGGGACAGGGGGCTACGAGCAGTACTTC.

This chain connects TRBV5-8 to TRBJ2-5; D gene ambiguous. The CDR3 length is 12 residues. V gave up 5 bases and J gave up 1 base, with 6 bases separating them. Germline V gene lookup returns CDR1 SGHTS and CDR2 YDEGEE. As DNA, the CDR3 is TGTGCCAGCAGTATGCTCCAAGAGACCCAGTACTTC. It codes for CASSMLQETQYF.

Concerning this clone: Within the sample, other DNA sequences also encode this same CDR3. V and J are TRBV5-1 and TRBJ2-5; 7 nucleotides match TRBD1. CDR1 and CDR2 from the germline V gene are SGHRS and YFSETQ. V gave up 2 bases and J gave up 1 base; unmatched junction bases: 2. CDR3 length: 14 residues. The CDR3, as DNA: TGCGCCAGCAGCTTTGGACAGGCCCAAGAGACCCAGTACTTC. The encoded protein is CASSFGQAQETQYF. Full variable domain (remainder filled in from reference TRBV5-1 and TRBJ2-5): KAGVTQTPRYLIKTRGQQVTLSCSPISGHRSVSWYQQTPGQGLQFLFEYFSETQRNKGNFPGRFSGRQFSNSRSEMNVSTLELGDSALYLCASSFGQAQETQYFGPGTRLLVL.

This sequence joins TRBV6-5 and TRBJ1-2; 8 positions agree with TRBD1. V was pared by 6 bases and J by 8 bases, with 14 bases of the junction left unmatched. This CDR3 has 15 amino acids. Germline V CDR1 and CDR2: MNHEY, SVGAGI. CDR3 nucleotide sequence: TGTGCCAGCAGAAAGAATGACAGGGGTTTAAAGGGCTACACCTTC. Translation: CASRKNDRGLKGYTF.

The chain is built from TRBV30 and TRBJ2-6; D gene uncertain. The CDR3 extends over 16 amino acids. Trimming cost V 3 bases and J 0 bases, with 12 bases left between them. Looked up from germline, CDR1 is GTSNPN and CDR2 is SVGIG (reference sequence). The DNA of the CDR3 is TGTGCCTGGAGATCATATACTGGCTCTGGGGCCAACGTCCTGACTTTC. As protein: CAWRSYTGSGANVLTF. The full variable domain, its missing parts supplied by reference TRBV30 and TRBJ2-6, is SQTIHQWPATLVQPVGSPLSLECTVEGTSNPNLYWYRQAAGRGLQLLFYSVGIGQISSEVPQNLSASRPQDRQFILSSKKLLLSDSGFYLCAWRSYTGSGANVLTFGAGSRLTVL.

The rearrangement uses TRBV7-3 and TRBJ1-1; a possible D gene is TRBD1 (5 bases). Trimming took off 0 bases at V and 5 bases at J, with 10 bases between the two ends. The CDR3 is 14 amino acids. CDR1 SGHTA and CDR2 FQGTGA come from the germline V gene. The CDR3 DNA reads TGTGCCAGCAGCTTAACGGCAGGGAGTACTGAAGCTTTCTTT. Translated, it gives CASSLTAGSTEAFF.

The V and J genes are TRBV5-8 and TRBJ2-1; possible D gene TRBD1, 6 bases. From germline, CDR1 is SGHTS and CDR2 YDEGEE. CDR3 length equals 18 residues. The V and J ends lost 0 bases and 6 bases respectively, with 22 bases between them. Written as DNA, the CDR3 is TGTGCCAGCAGCTTGGGCCCCAGGGACAAGGTTTGGAGCAATGAGCAGTTCTTC. As protein: CASSLGPRDKVWSNEQFF.

This chain joins TRBV3-1 (or the pseudogene TRBV3-2) and TRBJ2-1; 9 nucleotides match TRBD2. With V trimmed by 0 bases and J by 1 base, 4 bases remained unmatched. The CDR3 length is 17 residues. Per the germline V gene, CDR1 is LGHDT and CDR2 is YNNKEL (reference sequence). In nucleotides, the CDR3 is TGTGCCAGCAGCCAAGATCCGACTAGCGGATCCTACAATGAGCAGTTCTTC. Protein product: CASSQDPTSGSYNEQFF.

The V call is TRBV19, the J call TRBJ2-1; D is undetermined. Germline loops: CDR1 LNHDA, CDR2 SQIVND (reference sequence). V was cut by 4 bases and J by 2 bases, with 9 bases left in between. CDR3 length equals 14 residues. CDR3 sequence: CASSSQGAYNEQFF. The CDR3 DNA is TGTGCCAGTAGTAGCCAAGGTGCCTACAATGAGCAGTTCTTC.

The V and J genes are TRBV5-1 and TRBJ1-1; 7 positions agree with TRBD1. CDR3 length: 15 residues. V shed 4 bases, J shed 0 bases, and the junction held 6 bases outside the gene matches. Germline CDR1 and CDR2: SGHRS and YFSETQ. The CDR3 DNA reads as TGCGCCAGCAGCACCGAGACAGGGATGAACACTGAAGCTTTCTTT. Its protein product is CASSTETGMNTEAFF.